The source of this TCR beta chain is a study of T cells in Graves' hyperthyroidism and ophthalmopathy. Points from the study as a whole: Researchers found most expanded thyroid clonotypes above 0.001 in blood as well. Patients with ophthalmopathy were separated from those with stable hyperthyroidism by a 13 V-J model.

CDR3 length equals 13 residues. Germline V gene lookup returns CDR1 SNHLY and CDR2 FYNNEI. V lost 8 bases and J lost 0, with 8 bases in between. Disease duration under 2 months; hyperthyroidism patients were aged 18 to 65. Many counts were recorded for this clonotype. Its antigen remains unidentified. Amplified TCR beta CDR3 regions came from RNA transcripts. When the TCR CDR3 underwent first-round RT-PCR, the HTBI primer set was used. Each CDR3 protein gets one entry after TCRdb re-called the multiplex PCR reads with MiXCR. The sample gives about 560,000 distinct CDR3 sequences, about a sixth of which show up once; about 7% is in the top ten.

This rearrangement joins TRBV2 to TRBJ1-5; D is uncertain. This receptor was obtained from a woman aged 30 to 39 with Graves' hyperthyroidism. Sequenced: blood. The CDR3 sequence: CASVRNSNQPQHF. CDR3 nucleotide sequence: TGTGCCAGCGTGCGTAATAGCAATCAGCCCCAGCATTTT.